The 13 T cell receptor beta chains below all came from one sample that was sequenced in a study of OX40 agonist ivuxolimab in advanced cancers. The receptor library was made with the immunoSEQ multiplex PCR assay. TCRdb took this table from immuneACCESS and kept in-frame rearrangements with V and J called. Such tables lack part of the clones; where checked against another copy, unresolved V genes explain under half of the gap, and the rest is unexplained. This sample holds 15,000 to 20,000 clones; 90% were observed only once. The leading ten clones occupy 49% of the sample. The sample here was CD4+ or CD8+ T cells sorted from blood, taken in a trial of the OX40 agonist ivuxolimab. These receptors all come from an adult with an advanced solid tumor such as melanoma, head and neck, liver or kidney cancer.

The chain employs TRBV25-1 and TRBJ2-5; D perhaps matches TRBD2 (6 bases). V was clipped by 2 bases and J by 1 base, with 8 bases between them. The CDR3 consists of 14 residues. CDR1 is MGHDK and CDR2 is SYGVNS in the germline V gene. This chain's CDR3 is CASSETGVQETQYF. The CDR3 nucleotides read TGTGCCAGCAGTGAAACGGGGGTCCAAGAGACCCAGTACTTC.

The chain carries TRBV7-6 and TRBJ2-7; possibly TRBD2 for D (6 bases). Deletions cut 1 base from V and 2 bases from J, with 12 bases between. This CDR3 comprises 15 residues. Germline V gene lookup returns CDR1 SGHVS and CDR2 FNYEAQ. Written as DNA, the CDR3 is TGTGCCAGCAGCTTAGTTACGGGGGACCCCTACGAGCAGTACTTC. The encoded protein is CASSLVTGDPYEQYF. Variable domain in full (rest from reference TRBV7-6 and TRBJ2-7): GAGVSQSPRYKVTKRGQDVALRCDPISGHVSLYWYRQALGQGPEFLTYFNYEAQQDKSGLPNDRFSAERPEGSISTLTIQRTEQRDSAMYRCASSLVTGDPYEQYFGPGTRLTVT.

This clone appeared once. This chain joins TRBV2 and TRBJ2-3, with TRBD2 matching over 14 bases. This CDR3 region has 15 residues. Germline CDR1 SNHLY, CDR2 FYNNEI. Trimming removed 8 bases from V and 7 bases from J; junction bases left unmatched: 8. The DNA for the CDR3 is TGTGCCAGCCGACCAGGGACTAGCGGGAGTCATACGCAGTATTTT. Translating it yields CASRPGTSGSHTQYF.

This rearrangement joins TRBV2 to TRBJ2-4; D tentatively reads TRBD1 or TRBD2 (6 bases each). The CDR3 is 15 residues long. Germline V lookup: CDR1 SNHLY, CDR2 FYNNEI. The V and J ends lost 3 bases and 3 bases respectively, with 12 bases between them. CDR3 residues: CASSDGGRGKNIQYF. CDR3 in DNA: TGTGCCAGCAGTGATGGGGGGCGGGGCAAAAACATTCAGTACTTC.

This clone has a single count. The chain links TRBV11-3 to TRBJ1-6; D is possibly TRBD1 (5 bases). Trimming removed 10 bases from V and 6 bases from J, with 13 bases in between. This CDR3 contains 13 residues. The V gene's germline CDR1 is SGHNT and CDR2 YENEEA. CDR3 sequence (DNA): TGTGCCACTTCGACAGAACCTAATTCACCCCTCCACTTT. Translation gives CATSTEPNSPLHF.

The V gene is TRBV4-3, the J gene TRBJ2-7; 13 bases are shared with TRBD2. CDR1 LGHNA and CDR2 YSLEER come from the germline V gene. The trim removed 4 bases at V and 4 bases at J, leaving 4 bases unmatched. The CDR3 is made up of 15 amino acids. In DNA, the CDR3 is TGCGCCAGCAGCCCGTGGACTAGCGGGAGTTACGAGCAGTACTTC. Translation gives CASSPWTSGSYEQYF.

The rearrangement uses TRBV2 and TRBJ2-6; TRBD2 is a possible D gene (6 bases). The germline gives CDR1 SNHLY, CDR2 FYNNEI. This CDR3 region has 17 residues. Trimming cost V 4 bases and J 3 bases, with 16 bases left between them. The CDR3 DNA reads TGTGCCAGCAGTGTGGGTATAGGAGGGATTGGGGCCAACGTCCTGACTTTC. It encodes CASSVGIGGIGANVLTF.

The chain couples TRBV5-1 to TRBJ2-1; weak D call: TRBD2 (5 bases). Trimming cost V 5 bases and J 8 bases, with 23 bases left between them. CDR1 SGHRS and CDR2 YFSETQ come from the germline V gene. This CDR3 contains 16 residues. CDR3 sequence (DNA): TGCGCCAGCAGTCTCTGGCCTGGCAGCGTCGGGGATGAGCAGTTCTTC. The encoded protein is CASSLWPGSVGDEQFF.

J is TRBJ1-1 and V is TRBV9, with TRBD1 matching 9 bases. Germline V CDR1 and CDR2: SGDLS, YYNGEE. The CDR3 has 15 residues. V was clipped by 4 bases and J by 4 bases; unmatched bases: 8. In DNA form, the CDR3 reads TGTGCCAGCAGCACCCTGGGACAGGGATTCACTGAAGCTTTCTTT. Its protein is CASSTLGQGFTEAFF. Variable domain in full (rest from reference TRBV9 and TRBJ1-1): DSGVTQTPKHLITATGQRVTLRCSPRSGDLSVYWYQQSLDQGLQFLIQYYNGEERAKGNILERFSAQQFPDLHSELNLSSLELGDSALYFCASSTLGQGFTEAFFGQGTRLTVV.

The chain uses TRBV7-8 and TRBJ2-1; 11 bases align to TRBD2. There are 15 residues in the CDR3. The V gene's germline CDR1 is SGHVS and CDR2 FQNEAQ. V gave up 5 bases and J gave up 8 bases; unmatched junction bases: 8. In nucleotides, the CDR3 is TGTGCCAGCAGCACCGGGACTAGCGGTTTCGATGAGCAGTTCTTC. Translated, it gives CASSTGTSGFDEQFF.

The chain carries TRBV5-7 and TRBJ1-5; the D gene is possibly TRBD1 (5 bases). TRBV5-7 is an ORF; its function is uncertain. The CDR3 has 10 amino acids. Trimming took off 4 bases at V and 9 bases at J, with 5 bases between the two ends. DNA of the CDR3: TGTGCCAGCAGCGGGGGGCCCCAGCATTTT. This encodes CASSGGPQHF.

The chain couples TRBV5-6 to TRBJ2-1; the D is unclear. Deletions cut 1 base from V and 6 bases from J, with 14 bases between. This CDR3 comprises 15 residues. CDR1 SGHDT and CDR2 YYEEEE come from the germline V gene. CDR3 sequence: CASSLTPTVINEQFF. CDR3 DNA: TGTGCCAGCAGCTTGACCCCCACAGTAATCAATGAGCAGTTCTTC.

V and J are TRBV11-3 and TRBJ2-2; D call uncertain. This CDR3 comprises 12 residues. V was shortened by 5 bases and J by 5 bases, with 6 bases between the two germline ends. The germline V gene has CDR1 SGHNT and CDR2 YENEEA. In DNA, the CDR3 is TGTGCCAGCAGCCTCGATACCGGGGAGCTGTTTTTT. Residues: CASSLDTGELFF.